This TCR beta chain appears in the sequencing data of a study of cytomegalovirus exposure and HLA in healthy donors. Study-wide background: Membership in the Caucasian-associated ancestry cluster was found for 81% of nearly 400 genotyped donors. General study results and limits: Productive status was seen about 90% or about 30% of the time for most TCR beta V segments in an earlier analysis. HLA alleles were associated with fewer than 20,000 TCR beta sequences in a later analysis at 0.05 false discovery rate.

Germline V gene data show CDR1 as SGHNT and CDR2 as YYREEE (reference sequence). The CDR3 is 14 amino acids. PCR used 60 Vbeta primers and 13 Jbeta primers. Original handling: The count from a later analysis was some 80 million unique TCR beta chains, 9.5 million to 11 million of them shared. Only in-frame clones appear in the TCRdb table, and some are missing; sequencing was by immunoSEQ multiplex PCR. Clonal size and the V and J genes are those of that table, whereas D and trimming came from the DNA. This table holds some 150,000 clones, roughly four fifths found once. A word on this clone: No antigen is known for it.

This TCR derives from a female donor in good health and CMV-seronegative. Sequences were obtained from PBMCs. This rearrangement joins TRBV5-4 to TRBJ2-5, with 9 bases aligning to TRBD2. Gene TRBJ2-7 matches the end of the DNA better, so the J call may be wrong. The chain's CDR3 is CASSSSAGGYEQYF. The CDR3 coding sequence is TGTGCCAGCAGTTCTAGTGCGGGAGGGTACGAGCAGTACTTC.